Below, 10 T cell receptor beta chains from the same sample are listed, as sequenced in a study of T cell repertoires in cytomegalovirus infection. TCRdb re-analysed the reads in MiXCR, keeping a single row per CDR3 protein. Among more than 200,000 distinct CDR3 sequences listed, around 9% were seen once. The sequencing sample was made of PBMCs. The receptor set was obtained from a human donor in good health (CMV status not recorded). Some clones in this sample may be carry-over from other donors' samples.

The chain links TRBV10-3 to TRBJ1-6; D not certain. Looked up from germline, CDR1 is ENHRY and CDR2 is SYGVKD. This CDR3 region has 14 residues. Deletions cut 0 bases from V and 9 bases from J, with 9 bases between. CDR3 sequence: CAISESTSLSPLHF. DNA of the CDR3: TGTGCCATCAGTGAGTCGACATCCCTTTCACCCCTCCACTTT.

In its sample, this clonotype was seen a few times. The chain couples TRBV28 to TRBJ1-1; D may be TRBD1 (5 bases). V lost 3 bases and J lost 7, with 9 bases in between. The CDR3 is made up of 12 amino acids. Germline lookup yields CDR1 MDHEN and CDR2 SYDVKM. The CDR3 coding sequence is TGTGCCAGCAGTTTCCAGGGACTTGAAGCTTTCTTT. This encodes CASSFQGLEAFF.

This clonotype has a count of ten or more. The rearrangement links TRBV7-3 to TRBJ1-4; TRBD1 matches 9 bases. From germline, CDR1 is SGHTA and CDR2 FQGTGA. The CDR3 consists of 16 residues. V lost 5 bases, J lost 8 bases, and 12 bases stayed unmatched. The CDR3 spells CASSHEGTGIGEKLFF. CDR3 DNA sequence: TGTGCCAGCAGCCACGAGGGGACAGGGATTGGGGAAAAACTGTTTTTT. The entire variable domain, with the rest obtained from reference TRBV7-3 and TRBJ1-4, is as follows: GAGVSQTPSNKVTEKGKYVELRCDPISGHTALYWYRQSLGQGPEFLIYFQGTGAADDSGLPNDRFFAVRPEGSVSTLKIQRTERGDSAVYLCASSHEGTGIGEKLFFGSGTQLSVL.

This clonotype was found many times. CDR3 in amino acids: CASSLSRALTDTQYF. CDR3 coding DNA: TGTGCCAGCAGCTTGTCGCGGGCCCTCACAGATACGCAGTATTTT. The chain has TRBV7-8 and TRBJ2-3; TRBD2 is a possible D gene (5 bases). Germline assignment: CDR1 SGHVS and CDR2 FQNEAQ. V was cut by 3 bases and J by 2 bases, with 12 bases left in between. The CDR3 extends over 15 amino acids.

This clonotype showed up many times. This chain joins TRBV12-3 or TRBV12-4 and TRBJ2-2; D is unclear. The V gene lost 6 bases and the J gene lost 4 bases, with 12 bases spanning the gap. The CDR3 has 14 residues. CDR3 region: CASSSLRTTGELFF. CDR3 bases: TGTGCCAGCAGCTCTCTTAGGACCACCGGGGAGCTGTTTTTT.

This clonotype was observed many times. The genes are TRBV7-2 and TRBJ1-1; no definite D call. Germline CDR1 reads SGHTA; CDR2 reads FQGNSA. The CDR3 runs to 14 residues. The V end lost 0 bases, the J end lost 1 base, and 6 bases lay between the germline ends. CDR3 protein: CASSLAAGNTEAFF. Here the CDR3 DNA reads TGTGCCAGCAGCTTAGCGGCAGGGAACACTGAAGCTTTCTTT. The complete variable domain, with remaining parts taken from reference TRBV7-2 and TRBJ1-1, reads GAGVSQSPSNKVTEKGKDVELRCDPISGHTALYWYRQSLGQGLEFLIYFQGNSAPDKSGLPSDRFSAERTGGSVSTLTIQRTQQEDSAVYLCASSLAAGNTEAFFGQGTRLTVV.

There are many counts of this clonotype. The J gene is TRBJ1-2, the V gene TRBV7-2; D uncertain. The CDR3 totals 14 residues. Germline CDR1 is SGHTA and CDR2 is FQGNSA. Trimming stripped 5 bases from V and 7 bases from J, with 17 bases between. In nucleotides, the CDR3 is TGTGCCAGCAGCCCGAGTTCTCAGACGGGTGGCTACACCTTC. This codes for CASSPSSQTGGYTF.

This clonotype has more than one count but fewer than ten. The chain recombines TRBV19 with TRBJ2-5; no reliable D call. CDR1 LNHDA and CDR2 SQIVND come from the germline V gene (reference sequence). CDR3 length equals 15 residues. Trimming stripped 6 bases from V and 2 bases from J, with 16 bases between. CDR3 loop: CASSPRSQAQETQYF. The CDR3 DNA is TGTGCCAGTAGCCCCAGGTCGCAGGCACAAGAGACCCAGTACTTC.

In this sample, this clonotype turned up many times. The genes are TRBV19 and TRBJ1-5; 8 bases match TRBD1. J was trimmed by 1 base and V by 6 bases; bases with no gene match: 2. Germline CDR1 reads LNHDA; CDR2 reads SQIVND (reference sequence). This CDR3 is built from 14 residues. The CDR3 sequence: CASRDRESNQPQHF. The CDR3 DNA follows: TGTGCCAGTAGGGACAGGGAAAGCAATCAGCCCCAGCATTTT.

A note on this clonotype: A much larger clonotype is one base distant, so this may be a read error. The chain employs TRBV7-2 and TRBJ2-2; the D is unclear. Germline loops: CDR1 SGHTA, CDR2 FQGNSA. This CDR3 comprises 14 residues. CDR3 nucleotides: TGTGCCAGCAACTTAGACGGGAACACCGGGGAGCTGTTTTTT. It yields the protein CASNLDGNTGELFF. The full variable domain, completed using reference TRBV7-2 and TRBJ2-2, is GAGVSQSPSNKVTEKGKDVELRCDPISGHTALYWYRQSLGQGLEFLIYFQGNSAPDKSGLPSDRFSAERTGGSVSTLTIQRTQQEDSAVYLCASNLDGNTGELFFGEGSRLTVL.